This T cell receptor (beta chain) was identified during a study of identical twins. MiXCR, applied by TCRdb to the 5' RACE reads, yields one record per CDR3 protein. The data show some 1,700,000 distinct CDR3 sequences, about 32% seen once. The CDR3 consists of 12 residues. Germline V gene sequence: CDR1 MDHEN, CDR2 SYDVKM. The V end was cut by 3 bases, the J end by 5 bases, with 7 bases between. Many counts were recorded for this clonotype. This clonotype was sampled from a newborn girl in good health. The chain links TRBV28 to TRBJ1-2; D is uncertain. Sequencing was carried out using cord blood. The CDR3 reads CASSFVGYGYTF. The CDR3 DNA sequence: TGTGCCAGCAGTTTTGTTGGTTATGGCTACACCTTC.